The source of this T cell receptor (beta chain) is a study of cytomegalovirus exposure and HLA in healthy donors. Study results and caveats: The classifier reportedly diagnosed cytomegalovirus status with high specificity and sensitivity. Researchers catalogued about 150 TCR beta chains as cytomegalovirus-associated.

Clones were sequenced by immunoSEQ multiplex PCR, and TCRdb holds only the in-frame ones, with some missing. The sample gives 150,000 to 200,000 clones, roughly 90% of which show up once; approximately 2.1% is in the top ten. V was cut by 5 bases and J by 2 bases, with 16 bases left in between. Germline V CDR1 and CDR2: SGHDN, FVKESK. The CDR3 consists of 16 residues. With respect to this clone: Its antigen remains unknown.

The clonotype comes from a woman between 18 and 30 years old in good health and CMV-seronegative. Sequenced sample: PBMCs. The chain employs TRBV14 and TRBJ2-1; D is perhaps TRBD2 (6 bases). The CDR3 here is CASSRPSAVTYNEQFF. In DNA, the CDR3 is TGTGCCAGCAGCAGACCTAGCGCCGTCACCTACAATGAGCAGTTCTTC.